Following are 19 T cell receptor beta chains from one sample sequenced in a study of blood T cell repertoires in COVID-19. Clones were sequenced by immunoSEQ multiplex PCR, and TCRdb holds only the in-frame ones, with some missing. Among 60,000 to 70,000 clones listed, roughly 80% were seen once. The sample taken for sequencing was peripheral blood. These receptor sequences come from a human donor in a cohort sampled during active COVID-19.

The V gene is TRBV3-1 (or the pseudogene TRBV3-2), the J gene TRBJ1-1; TRBD1 agrees at 7 bases. The CDR3 has 15 amino acids. Trimming cost V 4 bases and J 3 bases; bases outside gene matches: 8. From germline, CDR1 is LGHDT and CDR2 YNNKEL (reference sequence). The CDR3 nucleotides are TGTGCCAGCAGCCCCCACAGGGGAAAGGACACTGAAGCTTTCTTT. This encodes CASSPHRGKDTEAFF.

The chain recombines TRBV5-4 with TRBJ2-1; 9 nucleotides agree with TRBD1. V lost 2 bases, J lost 2 bases, and 2 bases stayed unmatched. Germline CDR1 is SGHNT and CDR2 is YYREEE (reference sequence). This CDR3 has 15 amino acids. The CDR3 region has the DNA TGTGCCAGCAGCTTATGGGACAGGGCCTACAATGAGCAGTTCTTC. Translating it yields CASSLWDRAYNEQFF.

The chain links TRBV30 to TRBJ1-1; D gene unclear. CDR1 and CDR2 from the germline V gene are GTSNPN and SVGIG (reference sequence). The CDR3 is 13 residues long. Trimming removed 0 bases at V and 0 bases at J, with 5 bases between. Here the CDR3 reads CAWSVSMNTEAFF. Here the CDR3 DNA reads TGTGCCTGGAGTGTTAGCATGAACACTGAAGCTTTCTTT.

Only a few counts were recorded for this clone. V gene TRBV2 combines with J gene TRBJ2-3; TRBD2 agrees at 8 bases. This CDR3 spans 16 amino acids. The germline gives CDR1 SNHLY, CDR2 FYNNEI. V shed 7 bases and J 0 bases; nucleotides not matched to a gene: 9. The CDR3 nucleotides are TGTGCCAGCAAGGTTGTACTAGCGGCGAGCACAGATACGCAGTATTTT. It is translated as CASKVVLAASTDTQYF.

J is TRBJ2-1 and V is TRBV7-2; D may be TRBD2 (6 bases). With 1 base removed from V and 0 bases from J, the gap between germline ends came to 10 bases. The CDR3 contains 16 residues. Germline CDR1 is SGHTA and CDR2 is FQGNSA. For the CDR3, the DNA is TGTGCCAGCAGCTTAGTTGCGGGGAGCTCCTACAATGAGCAGTTCTTC. Translated: CASSLVAGSSYNEQFF.

V gene TRBV6-5 combines with J gene TRBJ2-1; TRBD1 is a possible D gene (6 bases). The CDR3 sequence is 15 residues long. CDR1 and CDR2 (germline): MNHEY, SVGAGI. Trimming shortened V by 6 bases and J by 4 bases, and 16 bases separated the two germline ends. CDR3 residues: CASSWTAGIYNEQFF. Here the CDR3 DNA reads TGTGCCAGCAGCTGGACAGCAGGGATTTACAATGAGCAGTTCTTC.

The V call is TRBV5-6, the J call TRBJ1-2; D not resolved. This CDR3 is built from 15 residues. Per germline, CDR1 SGHDT and CDR2 YYEEEE. The V gene lost 1 base and the J gene lost 1 base, with 11 bases spanning the gap. The CDR3 sequence: CASSLWSDFNYGYTF. The CDR3 nucleotides are TGTGCCAGCAGCTTGTGGTCAGACTTTAACTATGGCTACACCTTC.

The chain recombines TRBV11-2 with TRBJ2-1; TRBD2 is a possible D gene (6 bases). The CDR3 extends over 15 amino acids. V was cut by 1 base and J by 7 bases, with 14 bases left in between. From germline, CDR1 is SGHAT and CDR2 FQNNGV. The CDR3 nucleotides read TGTGCCAGCAGCTTAGTTTCGGCGGGAAGGAATGAGCAGTTCTTC. Amino acid sequence: CASSLVSAGRNEQFF. Drawing the rest from reference TRBV11-2 and TRBJ2-1, the complete variable domain is EAGVAQSPRYKIIEKRQSVAFWCNPISGHATLYWYQQILGQGPKLLIQFQNNGVVDDSQLPKDRFSAERLKGVDSTLKIQPAKLEDSAVYLCASSLVSAGRNEQFFGPGTRLTVL.

This clone was recorded at least ten times. The J gene is TRBJ1-6, the V gene TRBV9; 9 nucleotides line up with TRBD1. The V segment lost 3 bases and the J segment 2 bases; nucleotides outside the gene matches: 6. The germline CDR1 and CDR2 sequences are SGDLS and YYNGEE. The CDR3 runs 17 residues. In nucleotides, the CDR3 is TGTGCCAGCAGCGAGGGACAGGGTGTTCCCTATAATTCACCCCTCCACTTT. Protein: CASSEGQGVPYNSPLHF.

The chain employs TRBV5-1 and TRBJ1-4; unclear D gene. This CDR3 region has 16 residues. V was cut by 0 bases and J by 5 bases, with 14 bases left in between. Per the germline V gene, CDR1 is SGHRS and CDR2 is YFSETQ. DNA for the CDR3: TGCGCCAGCAGCTTGGGGGGAGGGATAAGAAATGAAAAACTGTTTTTT. This encodes CASSLGGGIRNEKLFF.

The chain carries TRBV25-1 and TRBJ1-1; D possibly corresponds to TRBD1 (6 bases). The length of the CDR3 is 13 residues. Germline V gene sequence: CDR1 MGHDK, CDR2 SYGVNS. Deletions cut 4 bases from V and 10 bases from J, with 16 bases between. The DNA of the CDR3 is TGTGCCAGCAGTGGACAGGTCGGTCTGAGAGCTTTCTTT. Residues: CASSGQVGLRAFF.

The chain recombines TRBV7-9 with TRBJ1-2; 7 bases agree with TRBD1. The CDR3 is made up of 14 amino acids. Germline CDR1 is SEHNR and CDR2 is FQNEAQ (reference sequence). With V trimmed by 1 base and J by 7 bases, 6 bases remained unmatched. CDR3 residues: CASSLEGDSVGYTF. CDR3 coding DNA: TGTGCCAGCAGCTTAGAGGGGGACAGCGTTGGCTACACCTTC.

This clone was seen once. The chain is built from TRBV14 and TRBJ2-3, with a weak D call TRBD2 (7 bases). CDR3 size: 19 residues. V was cut by 2 bases and J by 5 bases, with 26 bases left in between. CDR1 SGHDN and CDR2 FVKESK come from the germline V gene. This chain's CDR3 is CASSQLNDESRRGGDTQYF. CDR3 nucleotide sequence: TGTGCCAGCAGCCAATTGAACGACGAGAGTAGAAGGGGGGGAGATACGCAGTATTTT.

This clone was seen a few times. V gene TRBV9 combines with J gene TRBJ1-5; TRBD1 might be the D (5 bases). Trimming stripped 0 bases from V and 4 bases from J, with 11 bases between. The CDR3 runs 15 residues. Per germline, CDR1 SGDLS and CDR2 YYNGEE. The CDR3 here is CASSVARRENQPQHF. The CDR3 nucleotides are TGTGCCAGCAGCGTAGCCCGCAGGGAAAATCAGCCCCAGCATTTT.

This chain joins TRBV13 and TRBJ2-1; the match to TRBD2 covers 7 bases. Germline V gene data show CDR1 as PRHDT and CDR2 as FYEKMQ (reference sequence). The CDR3 runs 17 residues. After removal of 0 bases from V and 4 bases from J, the junction contained 9 bases not matched to a gene. CDR3 protein: CASSLGGKRGRYNEQFF. In nucleotides, the CDR3 is TGTGCCAGCAGCTTAGGCGGAAAGCGGGGACGATACAATGAGCAGTTCTTC.

The chain has TRBV5-8 and TRBJ2-2; weak D call: TRBD1 (5 bases). The germline CDR1 and CDR2 sequences are SGHTS and YDEGEE. This CDR3 is built from 16 residues. V dropped 0 bases and J dropped 6 bases, with 15 bases sitting between them. The CDR3 DNA follows: TGTGCCAGCAGCTTGGATAGGGGCCGTACCGCCGGGGAGCTGTTTTTT. Translating gives CASSLDRGRTAGELFF.

The sample holds a few counts of this clone. The chain uses TRBV11-2 and TRBJ2-5; 11 bases map to TRBD2. Germline CDR1 is SGHAT and CDR2 is FQNNGV. V gave up 4 bases and J gave up 2 bases; unmatched junction bases: 6. The CDR3 runs to 16 residues. The CDR3 region is CASSSGTSGAQETQYF. In nucleotides, the CDR3 is TGTGCCAGCAGCTCCGGGACTAGCGGCGCTCAAGAGACCCAGTACTTC.

This chain connects TRBV4-3 to TRBJ1-4; 8 nucleotides match TRBD1. Germline V CDR1 and CDR2: LGHNA, YSLEER. The CDR3 has 17 residues. J was trimmed by 5 bases and V by 0 bases; bases with no gene match: 8. CDR3 nucleotide sequence: TGCGCCAGCAGCCAAGATAGGAGGACAGGGAAGAATGAAAAACTGTTTTTT. Translated, it gives CASSQDRRTGKNEKLFF.

The V and J genes are TRBV28 and TRBJ2-5; a possible D gene is TRBD2 (5 bases). The V end lost 5 bases, the J end lost 0 bases, and 13 bases lay between the germline ends. The germline V gene encodes CDR1 MDHEN and CDR2 SYDVKM. The CDR3 is 15 amino acids. CDR3 nucleotides: TGTGCCAGCAGTACGGGGTCGGCGTACCAAGAGACCCAGTACTTC. Protein sequence: CASSTGSAYQETQYF.